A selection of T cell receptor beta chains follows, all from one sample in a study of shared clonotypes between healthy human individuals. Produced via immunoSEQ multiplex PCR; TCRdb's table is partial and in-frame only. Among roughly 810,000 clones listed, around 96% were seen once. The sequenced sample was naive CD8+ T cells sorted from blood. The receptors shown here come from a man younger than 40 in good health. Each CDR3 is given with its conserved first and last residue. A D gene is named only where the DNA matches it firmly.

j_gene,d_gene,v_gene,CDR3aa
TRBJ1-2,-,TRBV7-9,CASSLAVAEYGYTF
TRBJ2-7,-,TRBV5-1,CASSLNSYEQYF
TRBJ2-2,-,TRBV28,CASSEEDGGRSTTGELFF
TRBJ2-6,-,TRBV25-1,CASHPTSSGANVLTF
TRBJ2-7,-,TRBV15,CATSRDRRQILSYEQYF
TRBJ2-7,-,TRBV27,CASRPLDSSSYEQYF
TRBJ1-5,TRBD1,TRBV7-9,CASSSGTGVYSNQPQHF
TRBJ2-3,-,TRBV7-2,CASSLQGFADTQYF
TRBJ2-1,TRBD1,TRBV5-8,CASSSLKGTGGEYNEQFF
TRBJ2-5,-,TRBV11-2,CASRNSGFQGRETQYF
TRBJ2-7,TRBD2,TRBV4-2,CASSQDLATSGLTYEQYF
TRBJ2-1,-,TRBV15,CATSDTYNEQFF
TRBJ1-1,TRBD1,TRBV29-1,CSVEAGGTEAFF
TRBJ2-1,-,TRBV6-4,CASSDSGKTYNEQFF
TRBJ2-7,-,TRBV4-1,CASSTGSSSYEQYF
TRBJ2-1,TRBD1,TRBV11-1,CASSSTGTGSYNEQFF
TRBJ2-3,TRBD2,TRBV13,CASRTSGYEFEDTQYF
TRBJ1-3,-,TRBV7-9,CASSAPVSGNTIYF
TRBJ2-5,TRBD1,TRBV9,CASSVGGTGQETQYF
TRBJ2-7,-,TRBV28,CASSYPGTHEESSYEQYF
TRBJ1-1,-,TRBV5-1,CASSWRDPNTEAFF
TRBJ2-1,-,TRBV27,CASSGGTAFIANEQFF
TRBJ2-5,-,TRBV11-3,CASSARLEQETQYF
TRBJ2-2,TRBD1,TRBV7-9,CASSDPGQGPDTGELFF
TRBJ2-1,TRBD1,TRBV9,CASSVEDRAVNNEQFF